These 8 T cell receptor beta chains came from one sample sequenced in a study of blood T cell repertoires in COVID-19. Clones were read by immunoSEQ multiplex PCR, and TCRdb kept only the in-frame ones, dropping some. In the table there are roughly 300,000 clones, 81% of which are singletons. Source material: peripheral blood. The receptors here all came from a woman aged 55-70 years with active or convalescent COVID-19.

V usage is TRBV7-2 and J usage is TRBJ1-4; tentatively, D is TRBD1 (5 bases). CDR1 is SGHTA and CDR2 is FQGNSA in the germline V gene. The length of the CDR3 is 14 residues. With 5 bases removed from V and 2 bases from J, the gap between germline ends came to 9 bases. The CDR3 reads CASSQGGTNEKLFF. The CDR3 DNA sequence: TGTGCCAGCAGCCAGGGTGGCACTAATGAAAAACTGTTTTTT.

The chain uses TRBV19 and TRBJ1-4; the match to TRBD1 covers 9 bases. Unmatched junction bases numbered 14, after V lost 7 bases and J lost 8 bases. This CDR3 has 16 residues. In germline, CDR1 is LNHDA, CDR2 SQIVND (reference sequence). CDR3 DNA sequence: TGTGCCAGTAAGCCCTACCCGGGACAGGGCAACGAAAAACTGTTTTTT. Translating gives CASKPYPGQGNEKLFF.

The V and J genes are TRBV7-2 and TRBJ2-5; maybe TRBD1 (5 bases). CDR3 size: 14 residues. From germline, CDR1 is SGHTA and CDR2 FQGNSA. The germline V and J ends were trimmed by 5 bases and 5 bases, with 15 bases remaining between them. The CDR3 protein is CASSDWSGKETQYF. CDR3 bases: TGTGCCAGCAGCGACTGGTCAGGGAAGGAGACCCAGTACTTC.

The V call is TRBV19, the J call TRBJ1-6; the match to TRBD1 covers 8 bases. The germline gives CDR1 LNHDA, CDR2 SQIVND (reference sequence). The CDR3 is made up of 17 amino acids. V was pared by 5 bases and J by 6 bases, with 12 bases of the junction left unmatched. In nucleotides, the CDR3 is TGTGCCAGTAGTCGGACTACAGGGGGAGCCAGTAATTCACCCCTCCACTTT. Protein sequence: CASSRTTGGASNSPLHF.

This chain uses TRBV9 with TRBJ2-7; the D gene is possibly TRBD1 (7 bases). Germline-derived CDR1 and CDR2 are SGDLS and YYNGEE. The CDR3 has 16 residues. The V and J ends lost 0 bases and 7 bases respectively, with 20 bases between them. As DNA, the CDR3 is TGTGCCAGCAGCGTAGCAGGGGACAGCCAGGGGAGGGAGCAGTACTTC. Translated, it gives CASSVAGDSQGREQYF.

This chain uses TRBV16 with TRBJ1-2; TRBD1 matches at 10 bases. Germline-derived CDR1 and CDR2 are KGHSY and FQNENV. V gave up 4 bases and J gave up 11 bases; unmatched junction bases: 4. CDR3 length: 12 residues. The CDR3 reads CASSPDRGPYTF. The CDR3 DNA is TGTGCCAGCAGCCCAGACAGGGGGCCGTACACCTTC.

The chain carries TRBV7-2 and TRBJ2-5, with D perhaps TRBD1 (5 bases). The CDR3 totals 15 residues. V shed 5 bases and J shed 4 bases, with 17 bases lying between them. CDR1 is SGHTA and CDR2 is FQGNSA in the germline V gene. The CDR3: CASSVALRVGETQYF. The DNA of the CDR3 is TGTGCCAGCAGCGTCGCCCTCAGGGTAGGAGAGACCCAGTACTTC. Full variable domain (rest looked up from reference TRBV7-2 and TRBJ2-5): GAGVSQSPSNKVTEKGKDVELRCDPISGHTALYWYRQSLGQGLEFLIYFQGNSAPDKSGLPSDRFSAERTGGSVSTLTIQRTQQEDSAVYLCASSVALRVGETQYFGPGTRLLVL.

Here the CDR3 DNA reads TGTGCCAGTGGCTCGGGGGGGGTCTATGGCTACACCTTC. Translating gives CASGSGGVYGYTF. V is TRBV19 and J is TRBJ1-2, with D maybe TRBD1 (5 bases). The V gene lost 8 bases and the J gene lost 4 bases, with 14 bases spanning the gap. Germline CDR1 reads LNHDA; CDR2 reads SQIVND (reference sequence). There are 13 residues in the CDR3.